The sequence of this TCR beta chain was determined in a study of CD8 T cells in ankylosing spondylitis. General study findings and limits: Some of these motif variants have turned up before, in reports on reactive arthritis synovial fluid and blood. Enrichment of disease-linked clones was reportedly significant in matched ankylosing spondylitis synovial fluid. The study identified a TCR beta motif of under 10 highly homologous variants that appeared characteristic of ankylosing spondylitis blood.

Library preparation for TCR beta used quantitative 5'-RACE with molecular barcodes. Using its own MiXCR run on the 5' RACE reads, TCRdb lists one record per CDR3 protein. The sample includes roughly 90,000 distinct CDR3 sequences, roughly 9% of them seen just once. V lost 0 bases to trimming and J lost 3 bases, with 18 bases between them. Germline assignment: CDR1 MDHEN and CDR2 SYDVKM. The CDR3 extends over 17 amino acids. With regard to this clonotype: Its specificity is unknown.

V usage is TRBV28 and J usage is TRBJ2-7; D is possibly TRBD2 (6 bases). The source material was blood, either unsorted or a sorted T cell fraction (not recorded which). The receptor was derived from a male donor with ankylosing spondylitis. The CDR3 region has the DNA TGTGCCAGCAGTTTATGGCCCGATAGTAGCGGTGACTACGAGCAGTACTTC. Its protein product is CASSLWPDSSGDYEQYF.